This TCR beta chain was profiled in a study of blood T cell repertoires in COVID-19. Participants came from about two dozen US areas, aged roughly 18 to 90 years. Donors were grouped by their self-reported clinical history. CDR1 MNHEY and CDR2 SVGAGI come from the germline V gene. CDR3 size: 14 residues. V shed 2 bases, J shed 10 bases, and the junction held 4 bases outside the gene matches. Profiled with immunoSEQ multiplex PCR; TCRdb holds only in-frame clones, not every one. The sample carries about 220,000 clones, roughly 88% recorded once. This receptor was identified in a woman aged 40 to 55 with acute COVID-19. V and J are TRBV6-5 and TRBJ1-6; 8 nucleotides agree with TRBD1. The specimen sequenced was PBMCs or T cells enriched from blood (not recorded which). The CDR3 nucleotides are TGTGCCAGCAGTTACGACAGGGGATACTCACCCCTCCACTTT. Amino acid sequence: CASSYDRGYSPLHF.